This is a list of T cell receptor beta chains from one sample in a study of chemoradiotherapy in HPV16-positive cancers. This table comes from immunoSEQ multiplex PCR, and its TCRdb copy is limited to in-frame clones, with some not included. The repertoire holds 55,000 to 85,000 clones, 85% to 90% seen once, with 4% to 5% in the top ten. Material: blood, obtained from a patient who underwent chemoradiotherapy. The origin of the receptors is a human donor with HPV-associated anogenital cancer. Both conserved end residues are part of each CDR3. Fields, in order: clone size, J gene, V gene, D gene, CDR3 protein, CDR3 DNA. D genes are given only for firm matches. Rows may omit the clone size; those that give it use once, few, many or a size class.

once,TRBJ2-3,TRBV27,TRBD2,CASSLWGLAGISTDTQYF,TGTGCCAGCAGTTTATGGGGACTAGCGGGAATTAGCACAGATACGCAGTATTTT
once,TRBJ1-6,TRBV9,.,CASSVAGRDNSPLHF,TGTGCCAGCAGCGTAGCAGGGAGAGATAATTCACCCCTCCACTTT
.,TRBJ2-7,TRBV7-9,.,CASSLDSGEQYF,TGTGCCAGCAGCTTAGATTCAGGCGAGCAGTACTTC
once,TRBJ2-1,TRBV27,TRBD2,CASSLSSGVWDEQFF,TGTGCCAGCAGTTTATCTAGCGGGGTTTGGGATGAGCAGTTCTTC
.,TRBJ2-1,TRBV15,.,CATSGQRGRGNEQFF,TGTGCCACCAGCGGCCAGAGGGGCCGAGGCAATGAGCAGTTCTTC
.,TRBJ2-7,TRBV4-1,.,CASSPTSAGNFEQYF,TGCGCCAGCAGCCCTACGAGCGCGGGGAATTTCGAGCAGTACTTC
.,TRBJ2-5,TRBV4-1,.,CASSPSYRDGETQYF,TGCGCCAGCAGCCCCAGTTATAGGGATGGAGAGACCCAGTACTTC
.,TRBJ1-2,TRBV5-6,.,CASSSVSGYTF,TGTGCCAGCAGCTCTGTGAGTGGCTACACCTTC
.,TRBJ2-7,TRBV11-3,.,CASSLGAGTHYEQYF,TGTGCCAGCAGCTTAGGGGCCGGGACTCACTACGAGCAGTACTTC
once,TRBJ1-5,TRBV2,.,CASHLNAGAGQPQHF,TGTGCCAGCCATCTAAACGCCGGGGCAGGGCAGCCCCAGCATTTT
.,TRBJ1-2,TRBV29-1,.,CSVQDTFYGYTF,TGCAGCGTTCAGGACACTTTTTATGGCTACACCTTC
once,TRBJ2-1,TRBV5-1,TRBD2,CASSGTSGSGNEQFF,TGCGCCAGCAGCGGGACTAGCGGGAGCGGAAATGAGCAGTTCTTC
.,TRBJ2-1,TRBV25-1,TRBD2,CASSALLGGGYNEQFF,TGTGCCAGCAGTGCTCTCCTGGGGGGGGGCTACAATGAGCAGTTCTTC
.,TRBJ1-2,TRBV10-3,.,CAISDTPGTYYGYTF,TGTGCCATCAGCGATACCCCGGGGACATACTATGGCTACACCTTC
few,TRBJ1-5,TRBV10-3,.,CAISGGHSNQPQHF,TGTGCCATCAGTGGGGGGCATAGCAATCAGCCCCAGCATTTT
.,TRBJ2-5,TRBV5-1,TRBD1,CASTRRRGQTRETQYF,TGCGCCAGCACCCGTCGTCGGGGACAGACCAGGGAGACCCAGTACTTC
few,TRBJ1-5,TRBV4-1,TRBD1,CASSQGQGGQPQHF,TGCGCCAGCAGCCAGGGACAGGGTGGACAGCCCCAGCATTTT
few,TRBJ1-6,TRBV6-5,.,CASSTPGDSPLHF,TGTGCCAGCAGTACCCCTGGGGATTCACCCCTCCACTTT
.,TRBJ2-7,TRBV6-6,.,CASSYSGSEQYF,TGTGCCAGCAGTTACTCGGGATCCGAGCAGTACTTC
once,TRBJ2-5,TRBV12-5,.,CASGSQPAGVTQTQYF,TGTGCTAGTGGCTCTCAGCCCGCAGGTGTCACGCAGACCCAGTACTTC
.,TRBJ1-2,TRBV10-3,TRBD1,CAISEGGTERYTF,TGTGCCATCAGTGAGGGGGGGACAGAGCGCTACACCTTC
.,TRBJ2-5,TRBV19,.,CASKGGGETQYF,TGTGCCAGTAAGGGGGGTGGGGAGACCCAGTACTTC
.,TRBJ2-5,TRBV2,TRBD2,CASSVGLAEETQYF,TGTGCCAGCAGTGTTGGGCTAGCGGAAGAGACCCAGTACTTC
.,TRBJ1-2,TRBV27,.,CASSFGQSYGYTF,TGTGCCAGCAGTTTTGGGCAGTCCTATGGCTACACCTTC
.,TRBJ1-1,TRBV7-6,.,CASRRNGRAFF,TGTGCCAGCAGACGAAACGGGAGAGCTTTCTTT
.,TRBJ2-1,TRBV28,TRBD2,CASRLREFYNEQFF,TGTGCCAGCAGGCTGCGGGAGTTCTACAATGAGCAGTTCTTC
.,TRBJ2-3,TRBV2,TRBD2,CASSEDPLAGTDTQYF,TGTGCCAGCAGTGAAGATCCCCTAGCGGGCACAGATACGCAGTATTTT
once,TRBJ2-3,TRBV2,TRBD2,CASSGTSPLDTQYF,TGTGCCAGCAGTGGGACTAGTCCTCTAGATACGCAGTATTTT
.,TRBJ2-7,TRBV28,TRBD2,CASSLAIAGAHEQYF,TGTGCCAGCAGTCTGGCAATAGCGGGAGCTCACGAGCAGTACTTC
.,TRBJ2-5,TRBV7-2,.,CASSLEIARSGETQYF,TGTGCCAGCAGCTTAGAAATAGCCCGATCCGGGGAGACCCAGTACTTC
.,TRBJ2-7,TRBV6-1,.,CASSEGRATYEQYF,TGTGCCAGCAGTGAAGGACGGGCCACCTACGAGCAGTACTTC
.,TRBJ2-6,TRBV19,TRBD1,CASSPGTGGSSGANVLTF,TGTGCCAGTAGTCCCGGGACAGGGGGGAGCTCTGGGGCCAACGTCCTGACTTTC
.,TRBJ1-4,TRBV10-3,TRBD1,CAISEPMVDRGGEKLFF,TGTGCCATCAGTGAGCCCATGGTTGACAGGGGAGGAGAAAAACTGTTTTTT
.,TRBJ1-1,TRBV4-1,TRBD1,CASSQGMTGRTEAFF,TGCGCCAGCAGCCAAGGGATGACAGGGCGCACTGAAGCTTTCTTT
.,TRBJ2-3,TRBV11-2,TRBD2,CASSLGELAGGPADTQYF,TGTGCCAGCAGCCTTGGGGAACTAGCGGGGGGGCCGGCAGATACGCAGTATTTT
.,TRBJ1-2,TRBV9,TRBD1,CASSVERESVGGGGGRENYGYTF,TGTGCCAGCAGCGTAGAAAGGGAGAGTGTGGGAGGAGGGGGCGGAAGGGAGAACTATGGCTACACCTTC
.,TRBJ1-1,TRBV9,.,CASSVSGGEAFF,TGTGCCAGCAGCGTTAGTGGCGGTGAAGCTTTCTTT
.,TRBJ1-1,TRBV7-9,.,CASSSNQFTEAFF,TGTGCCAGCAGTTCCAACCAATTCACTGAAGCTTTCTTT
.,TRBJ2-1,TRBV4-1,TRBD2,CASSQDLLAGGGEQFF,TGCGCCAGCAGCCAAGATCTACTAGCGGGGGGGGGTGAGCAGTTCTTC
.,TRBJ1-2,TRBV28,TRBD1,CASNRRGAFGYTF,TGTGCCAGCAATCGCAGGGGGGCTTTTGGCTACACCTTC
.,TRBJ1-4,TRBV4-1,.,CASSQGATNEKLFF,TGCGCCAGCAGCCAAGGGGCAACTAATGAAAAACTGTTTTTT
.,TRBJ2-7,TRBV9,TRBD2,CASSVGVAGHYEQYF,TGTGCCAGCAGCGTAGGAGTAGCGGGGCACTACGAGCAGTACTTC
.,TRBJ2-7,TRBV4-2,TRBD1,CASSHQGQGGNYEQYF,TGTGCCAGCAGCCATCAGGGACAGGGAGGGAACTACGAGCAGTACTTC
.,TRBJ1-3,TRBV2,.,CASSVGGRGNTIYF,TGTGCCAGCAGTGTCGGGGGTCGCGGAAACACCATATATTTT
few,TRBJ2-3,TRBV4-1,.,CASSPQGYTDTQYF,TGCGCCAGCAGCCCCCAAGGGTACACAGATACGCAGTATTTT
.,TRBJ1-1,TRBV4-1,.,CASTRGTNTEAFF,TGCGCCAGCACCCGGGGCACGAACACTGAAGCTTTCTTT
once,TRBJ2-7,TRBV15,.,CATSRDRTYEQYF,TGTGCCACCAGCAGGGACAGAACCTACGAGCAGTACTTC
.,TRBJ2-5,TRBV13,TRBD2,CASSTDPGGETQYF,TGTGCCAGCAGCACTGACCCGGGGGGGGAGACCCAGTACTTC
.,TRBJ1-2,TRBV4-1,.,CASSPPSDLYGYTF,TGCGCCAGCAGCCCTCCCTCGGACCTCTATGGCTACACCTTC
.,TRBJ1-1,TRBV2,.,CASSEALRPTPFF,TGTGCCAGCAGTGAAGCGCTTCGGCCGACCCCTTTCTTT
.,TRBJ2-7,TRBV27,TRBD1,CASPPRQGAPYEQYF,TGTGCCAGCCCACCTAGACAGGGGGCCCCCTACGAGCAGTACTTC
.,TRBJ2-1,TRBV29-1,TRBD2,CSVEDTGLASSEQFF,TGCAGCGTTGAAGACACGGGACTAGCGAGCAGTGAGCAGTTCTTC
.,TRBJ2-1,TRBV29-1,TRBD1,CSVEVGCLVTGEYNEQFF,TGCAGCGTTGAAGTGGGTTGTTTGGTTACAGGGGAGTACAATGAGCAGTTCTTC